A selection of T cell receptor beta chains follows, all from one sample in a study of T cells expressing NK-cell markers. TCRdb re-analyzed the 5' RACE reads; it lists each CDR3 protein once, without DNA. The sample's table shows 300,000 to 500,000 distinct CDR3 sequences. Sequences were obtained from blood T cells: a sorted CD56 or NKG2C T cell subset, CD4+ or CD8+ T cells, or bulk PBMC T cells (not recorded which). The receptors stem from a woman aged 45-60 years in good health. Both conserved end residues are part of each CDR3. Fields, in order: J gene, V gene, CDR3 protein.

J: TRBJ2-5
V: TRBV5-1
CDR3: CASSVVSGRQETQYF

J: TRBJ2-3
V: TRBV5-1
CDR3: CASSLIRGGLLDTQYF

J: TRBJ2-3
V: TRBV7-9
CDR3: CASSSRQGAETDTQYF

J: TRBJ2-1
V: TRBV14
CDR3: CASSQVGHTNNEQFF

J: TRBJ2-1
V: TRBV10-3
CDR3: CAITPNEMTSGRSNEQFF

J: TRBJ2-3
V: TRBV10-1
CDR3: CASSLSLRNTQYF

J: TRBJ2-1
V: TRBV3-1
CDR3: CASSRPGTANEVRFF

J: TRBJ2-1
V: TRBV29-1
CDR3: CSVEREETYNEQFF

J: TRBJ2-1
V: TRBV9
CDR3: CASSETLGGEQFF

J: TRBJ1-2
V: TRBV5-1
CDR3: CASSYGQGVGYGYTF

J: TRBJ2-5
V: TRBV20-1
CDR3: CSAEDRGRGETQYF

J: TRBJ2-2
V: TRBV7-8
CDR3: CASSRNRQLNGELFF

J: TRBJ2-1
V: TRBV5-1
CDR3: CASSSSGMPDEQFF

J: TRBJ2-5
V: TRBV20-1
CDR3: CSALLQGRRTQYF

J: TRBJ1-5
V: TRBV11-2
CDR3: CASSPEPGPGQPQHF

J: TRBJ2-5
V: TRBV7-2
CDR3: CASSLDLWGGSSETQYF